This is a list of T cell receptor beta chains from one sample in a study of blood T cell repertoires in COVID-19. Repertoires were generated with immunoSEQ multiplex PCR, while TCRdb's copy carries only in-frame clones and drops some. The sample shows about 170,000 clones, more than 75% of them seen only once. Sequencing was performed on PBMCs or T cells enriched from blood (not recorded which). Receptors originate from a woman aged 45-60 years who had recovered from COVID-19. The CDR3 runs from the conserved cysteine through the conserved F or W. The D gene is left open where the match is weak. Size values are once, few and many counts, or a class for expanded clones, and some rows have none.

cdr3_length j_call d_call v_call clone_size cdr3_aa cdr3_nt
13 TRBJ2-3 TRBD2 TRBV7-8 - CASSLSGIDTQYF TGTGCCAGCAGCCTTAGCGGGATAGATACGCAGTATTTT
18 TRBJ2-1 TRBD2 TRBV5-1 - CASSLVYPTSGSYNEQFF TGCGCCAGCAGCTTGGTATACCCGACTAGCGGGAGCTACAATGAGCAGTTCTTC
16 TRBJ2-1 - TRBV21-1 - CASSKFWSGAYNEQFF TGTGCCAGCAGCAAATTCTGGTCGGGGGCCTACAATGAGCAGTTCTTC
13 TRBJ2-7 - TRBV6-5 once CASSNEETYEQYF TGTGCCAGCAGTAACGAAGAGACCTACGAGCAGTACTTC
15 TRBJ1-5 - TRBV3-1/TRBV3-2 - CASSPRSGSGQPQHF TGTGCCAGCAGCCCCCGGTCAGGGTCGGGTCAGCCCCAGCATTTT
13 TRBJ2-3 TRBD1 TRBV6-5 - CASSWDREDTQYF TGTGCCAGCAGCTGGGACAGGGAGGATACGCAGTATTTT
13 TRBJ1-2 TRBD1 TRBV2 once CASSTGTGVGYTF TGTGCCAGCAGTACCGGGACAGGGGTTGGCTACACCTTC
15 TRBJ2-1 TRBD2 TRBV28 once CASRSGEGSYNEQFF TGTGCCAGCCGATCGGGGGAGGGCTCCTACAATGAGCAGTTCTTC
13 TRBJ2-7 TRBD1 TRBV11-1 - CASRTSGQFEQYF TGTGCCAGCAGGACCTCGGGACAGTTCGAGCAGTACTTC
11 TRBJ2-7 - TRBV28 - CASSSNYEQYF TGTGCCAGCAGTTCTAATTACGAGCAGTACTTC
15 TRBJ2-7 TRBD2 TRBV9 once CASSVRTSGPYEQYF TGTGCCAGCAGCGTCCGGACTAGCGGGCCCTACGAGCAGTACTTC
16 TRBJ2-7 TRBD1 TRBV5-1 - CASSLVPGQGSYEQYF TGCGCCAGCAGCTTGGTGCCGGGACAGGGATCCTACGAGCAGTACTTC
13 TRBJ2-7 TRBD1 TRBV6-5 few CASFGTAAYEQYF TGTGCCAGCTTTGGGACAGCAGCCTACGAGCAGTACTTC
15 TRBJ1-2 TRBD1 TRBV23-1 - CASSQSDRAGQGYTF TGCGCCAGCAGTCAATCTGACAGGGCAGGGCAGGGCTACACCTTC
18 TRBJ2-6 TRBD2 TRBV5-1 - CASSFLSGGSSGANVLTF TGCGCCAGCAGCTTTCTCAGCGGGGGATCGTCTGGGGCCAACGTCCTGACTTTC
14 TRBJ2-2 TRBD2 TRBV7-2 - CASSFRGEGGELFF TGTGCCAGCAGCTTCCGGGGGGAGGGCGGGGAGCTGTTTTTT
14 TRBJ2-2 TRBD1 TRBV24-1 - CATSEDRATGELFF TGTGCCACCAGCGAGGACAGGGCTACCGGGGAGCTGTTTTTT
13 TRBJ1-2 TRBD1 TRBV5-1 - CASSIQGESGYTF TGCGCCAGCAGCATACAGGGGGAAAGTGGCTACACCTTC
14 TRBJ2-1 TRBD1 TRBV11-1 - CASSQGAGGNEQFF TGTGCCAGCAGCCAAGGGGCAGGGGGCAATGAGCAGTTCTTC
15 TRBJ2-5 TRBD2 TRBV15 - CATSRGQRGQETQYF TGTGCCACCAGCAGAGGTCAGCGGGGACAAGAGACCCAGTACTTC
13 TRBJ2-7 - TRBV5-6 - CASSLGGVYEQYF TGTGCCAGCAGCTTAGGGGGAGTCTACGAGCAGTACTTC
16 TRBJ2-6 - TRBV18 - CASGGQGDWSANVLTF TGTGCCAGCGGAGGGCAGGGAGACTGGTCGGCCAACGTCCTGACTTTC
15 TRBJ2-2 - TRBV5-5 - CASSWGLLDTGELFF TGTGCCAGCAGCTGGGGTCTACTAGACACCGGGGAGCTGTTTTTT
16 TRBJ1-3 - TRBV6-5 - CASSYQAPSSGNTIYF TGTGCCAGCAGTTATCAAGCCCCGAGCTCTGGAAACACCATATATTTT
16 TRBJ2-2 TRBD2 TRBV7-6 - CASSLGLAGQSGELFF TGTGCCAGCAGCTTGGGACTAGCGGGACAGTCCGGGGAGCTGTTTTTT
15 TRBJ2-1 TRBD2 TRBV7-8 - CASGRVSGVYNEQFF TGTGCCAGCGGGAGGGTCTCTGGGGTCTACAATGAGCAGTTCTTC
16 TRBJ1-3 - TRBV30 once CAWSHPGGGSGNTIYF TGTGCCTGGAGTCATCCGGGGGGGGGATCTGGAAACACCATATATTTT
13 TRBJ1-1 - TRBV3-1/TRBV3-2 few CASSRSGDTEAFF TGTGCCAGCAGCCGGTCCGGGGATACTGAAGCTTTCTTT
13 TRBJ1-6 - TRBV6-5 - CASRTSQISPLHF TGTGCCAGCAGAACCTCTCAGATCTCACCCCTCCACTTT
16 TRBJ1-4 TRBD1 TRBV4-3 - CASSQGPGQGEEKLFF TGCGCCAGCAGCCAGGGGCCGGGACAGGGCGAAGAAAAACTGTTTTTT
15 TRBJ2-3 TRBD2 TRBV29-1 - CSPLIASGKSDTQYF TGCAGCCCATTAATAGCTAGCGGGAAGTCAGATACGCAGTATTTT
17 TRBJ1-1 TRBD1 TRBV19 - CASRTGTGGRLFTEAFF TGTGCCAGTAGGACCGGGACAGGGGGTCGACTTTTCACTGAAGCTTTCTTT
15 TRBJ1-2 TRBD1 TRBV24-1 - CATSDPTGAQGGYTF TGTGCCACCAGTGACCCCACAGGGGCGCAAGGCGGCTACACCTTC
13 TRBJ2-7 TRBD2 TRBV29-1 - CSAHEGGSYEQYF TGCAGCGCCCATGAGGGCGGGAGTTACGAGCAGTACTTC
15 TRBJ2-1 TRBD2 TRBV3-1/TRBV3-2 - CASSQEIGGSNEQFF TGTGCCAGCAGCCAAGAAATAGGCGGGAGCAATGAGCAGTTCTTC
16 TRBJ2-1 - TRBV3-1/TRBV3-2 - CASSPPLEVSYNEQFF TGTGCCAGCAGCCCACCGCTCGAGGTATCCTACAATGAGCAGTTCTTC
12 TRBJ1-1 - TRBV29-1 - CSVERGSAEAFF TGCAGCGTTGAACGGGGGAGCGCTGAAGCTTTCTTT
13 TRBJ1-2 - TRBV29-1 - CSVEGSWDYGYTF TGCAGCGTTGAGGGGAGTTGGGACTATGGCTACACCTTC
15 TRBJ2-2 - TRBV6-2/TRBV6-3 few CASSYGQGYTGELFF TGTGCCAGCAGTTACGGTCAGGGATACACCGGGGAGCTGTTTTTT
13 TRBJ1-5 - TRBV27 - CASSLSTGQPQHF TGTGCCAGCAGTTTATCGACAGGTCAGCCCCAGCATTTT
14 TRBJ1-1 - TRBV5-6 - CASSLWGLGTEAFF TGTGCCAGCAGCTTGTGGGGCCTAGGGACTGAAGCTTTCTTT
16 TRBJ2-2 - TRBV18 - CASSATGPPNTGELFF TGTGCCAGCTCAGCAACTGGTCCTCCGAACACCGGGGAGCTGTTTTTT
15 TRBJ2-1 TRBD2 TRBV12-5 - CASGFLGGRASEQFF TGTGCTAGTGGTTTTCTCGGCGGGAGGGCCAGTGAGCAGTTCTTC